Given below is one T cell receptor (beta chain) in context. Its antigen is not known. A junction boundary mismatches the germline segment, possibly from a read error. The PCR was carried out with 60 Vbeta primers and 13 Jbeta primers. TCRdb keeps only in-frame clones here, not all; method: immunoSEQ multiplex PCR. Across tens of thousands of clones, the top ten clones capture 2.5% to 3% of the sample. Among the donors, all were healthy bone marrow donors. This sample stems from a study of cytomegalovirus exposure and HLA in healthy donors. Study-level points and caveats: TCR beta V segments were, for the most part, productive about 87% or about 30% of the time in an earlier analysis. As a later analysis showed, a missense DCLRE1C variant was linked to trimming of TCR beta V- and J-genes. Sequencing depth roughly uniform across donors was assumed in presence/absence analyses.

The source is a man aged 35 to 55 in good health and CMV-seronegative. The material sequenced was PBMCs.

As DNA, the CDR3 is TGTGCTAGCAGCTGGGGATGTAGCGAGCCTAGCAGCTCCTACGAGCAGTACTTC. It translates to CASSWGCSEPSSSYEQYF. The chain links TRBV7-7 to TRBJ2-7, with D maybe TRBD2 (5 bases). Germline V gene lookup returns CDR1 SSHAT and CDR2 FNYEAQ (reference sequence). The CDR3 is 18 residues long.